Here is one T cell receptor beta chain with its context. This clonotype was recorded many times. Its recognized antigen is unknown. It has no much larger one-base neighbor in the sample; base qualities were not kept. The source of the sample is a study of molecular identifiers for immune sequencing clone quantification listed by TCRdb under 2018. The study in broad terms: For a replicate experiment, RNA from 20,000 or 100,000 naive CD8 T cells was divided into five aliquots, of which four were sequenced. This methods study benchmarked molecular-identifier clustering-based TCR repertoire sequencing (MIDCIRS) and TCR RNA copy counting, using CD8 T cells to do so. General study outcomes and caveats: In CMV-specific effector cells, over 97% of molecules were held by clones above 20 RNA copies, whereas under 1% of molecules were held by such clones in naive cells. Spiked-in Jurkat TCR RNA equal to a single cell's worth was reported to be detectable even within 1,100,000 naive CD8 T cells. Approximately 3.1 recovered TCR RNA copies per cell were obtained by modeling, versus about ten by digital PCR, implying a capture efficiency of 25% to 30%. Without barcode sub-clustering, chimeric consensus sequences inflated TCR diversity; chimeras reached as high as 47%. The sizes of highly expanded clones could end up underestimated when identical TCR molecules share a barcode. Spiked-in Jurkat TCR RNA (approximately eleven copies' worth), which is not part of the donor repertoire, was contained in the naive libraries.

Looking up the germline V gene yields CDR1 SGHTA and CDR2 FQGNSA. Compared with germline, V lacks 5 bases and J lacks 2 bases; bases without a gene match: 13. The CDR3 runs 18 amino acids, cysteine and phenylalanine included. The read is trimmed to its CDR3 DNA, 54 bases read in frame from base 1. Libraries of naive CD8 T cells were built from anywhere between roughly 20,000 and 1,100,000 sorted cells, with 10%, 30% or 50% of the purified RNA used. Naive CD8 T cells, defined as CD8+CD4-CCR7+CD45RA+, were FACS-sorted into RLT Plus buffer on a BD FACSAria II. Approximately nine TCR copies' worth of Jurkat RNA were spiked into roughly 18,000-1,000,000 naive CD8 T cell samples to test detection sensitivity. Enrichment of CD8 T cells was done with RosetteSep CD8+ T Cell Enrichment Cocktail plus Ficoll-Paque, and ACK red cell lysis came afterward. The method behind the library was PCR. Data came from an Illumina HiSeq 4000. Preparation of bulk TCR libraries followed a previously described approach, with the TCR primers listed in Table S5. Purification of total RNA was performed with the Qiagen AllPrep DNA/RNA kit. Before analysis, reads from multiple sequencing runs of one library were combined. On the authors' methods: Reads were retained only if their TCR constant sequence matched exactly, and those retained reads were trimmed to 150 nt and grouped according to their 12-nt molecular barcodes. Reads in each barcode group were sub-clustered using a 15% Levenshtein threshold, and a quality-weighted consensus sequence was built for each RNA molecule. Non-functional sequences were discarded, and so were lower-count sequences lying one edit away from another sequence. Based on a fit of two negative binomial distributions, barcode sub-clusters having less than 20% of the maximum read count were discarded. The public reads were quality trimmed at Q25 with fastp and then assembled into clones with MiXCR by TCRdb, keeping productive beta chains. Rows matching on CDR3 protein sequence are summarized as one entry with the most common DNA and genes. These V and J calls rely on TCRdb rather than the paper's analysis. This sample is represented by fewer than 25,000 distinct CDR3 sequences; 17% of them were singletons. Of the sample, 0.9% to 1% is held by the ten largest clones.

The sequence derives from a human donor in good health. Some libraries in this study had Jurkat cell RNA spiked in. Sequenced material: naive CD8+ T cells from blood, with Jurkat cell RNA spiked in. Per the publication, the cell subset or site label means: FACS-sorted CD8+CD4-CCR7+CD45RA+ naive T cells. The sequence is built from TRBV7-2 and TRBJ1-5; 9 central nucleotides agree with TRBD1. The CDR3 region has the sequence CASSPLGQGIAGNQPQHF. The DNA is TGTGCCAGCAGCCCACTGGGACAGGGCATAGCTGGCAATCAGCCCCAGCATTTT.